A selection of T cell receptor beta chains follows, all from one sample in a study of blood T cell repertoires in COVID-19. Using immunoSEQ multiplex PCR, the repertoire was profiled, and TCRdb retains in-frame clones only, with some absent. The sample holds about 170,000 clones; roughly 85% are singletons and the top ten take roughly 20%. The sequencing input was PBMCs or T cells enriched from blood (not recorded which). The receptors here all came from a woman aged 70-85 years in a cohort exposed to, infected with or recovered from COVID-19 (not recorded which). The CDR3 runs from the conserved cysteine through the conserved F or W. The D gene is left open where the match is weak. The size field is filled for only some rows; it gives once, few, many or a size class.

cdr3_nt cdr3_aa clone_size j_call v_call d_call
TGTGCCAGCAGCCCACGACAGGGGGCAAACACTGAAGCTTTCTTT CASSPRQGANTEAFF - TRBJ1-1 TRBV5-4 TRBD1
TGTGCCTGGAGTAAGGGGGCGGCCTACGAGCAGTACTTC CAWSKGAAYEQYF - TRBJ2-7 TRBV30 TRBD1
TGTGCCAGCAGTGCGACTAGCGGGAGCGGCAATGAGCAGTTCTTC CASSATSGSGNEQFF - TRBJ2-1 TRBV27 TRBD2
TGCGCCAGCAGCCAAGCCCTTACCCGGGGAAGTTCATTC CASSQALTRGSSF - TRBJ1-2 TRBV4-1 -
TGTGCCAGCAGCTACGATAGCGGGAGGGCGAACACCGGGGAGCTGTTTTTT CASSYDSGRANTGELFF - TRBJ2-2 TRBV7-2 TRBD2
TGTGCCAGCAGGGGTCCTCCGGGAACCATATACTCCTACGAGCAGTACTTC CASRGPPGTIYSYEQYF - TRBJ2-7 TRBV11-3 -
TGTGCCAGCAGTCCGAGGAACACTGAAGCTTTCTTT CASSPRNTEAFF - TRBJ1-1 TRBV28 -
TGTGCCAGCGCACTAGCGGGAGAGACAGATACGCAGTATTTT CASALAGETDTQYF - TRBJ2-3 TRBV18 TRBD2
TGTGCCAGCAGCTCTCCGGGACAAGAGACCCAGTACTTC CASSSPGQETQYF - TRBJ2-5 TRBV5-5 -
TGTGCCAGCAGTACCACGGTTTACGAGCAGTACTTC CASSTTVYEQYF - TRBJ2-7 TRBV6-1 -
TGTGCCAGCAGCGTAGGGTCCCTAGCGGGGGTCTACGAGCAGTACTTC CASSVGSLAGVYEQYF - TRBJ2-7 TRBV9 TRBD2
TGCGCCAGCAGACAGGGGGCGAACGAGCAGTACTTC CASRQGANEQYF - TRBJ2-7 TRBV10-2 TRBD1
TGTGCCAGCACCCAGACAGGGCTGGTTTCACCCCTCCACTTT CASTQTGLVSPLHF - TRBJ1-6 TRBV6-5 TRBD1
TGTGCCAGCAGCCCCGGGACAGGGCCCTACGAGCAGTACTTC CASSPGTGPYEQYF - TRBJ2-7 TRBV14 TRBD1
TGTGCCAGCTCGTCGGGGGAAAATCAGCCCCAGCATTTT CASSSGENQPQHF - TRBJ1-5 TRBV18 -
TGTGCCAGCAGCCAAGATAGGGTACAGGGATGGCAAGAGACCCAGTACTTC CASSQDRVQGWQETQYF - TRBJ2-5 TRBV14 -
TGTGCCAGCAGTGAATACAGCCAGGGTGTTCATTCACCCCTCCACTTT CASSEYSQGVHSPLHF once TRBJ1-6 TRBV25-1 -
TGTGCCAGCAGTGAATACGGGCTGAGGACAGGCACAGATACGCAGTATTTT CASSEYGLRTGTDTQYF - TRBJ2-3 TRBV25-1 -
TGTGCCACCAGCGGAAGAATAAGACTAGCGGGAGGGGTCTTGAATGAGCAGTTCTTC CATSGRIRLAGGVLNEQFF - TRBJ2-1 TRBV15 TRBD2
TGCGCCAGCAGCTCCTTTACAGTTTATGAGCAGTTCTTC CASSSFTVYEQFF - TRBJ2-1 TRBV5-1 -
TGCGCCAGCAGCTTGGACGGGACAGGGTCCACCGGGGAGCTGTTTTTT CASSLDGTGSTGELFF - TRBJ2-2 TRBV5-1 TRBD1
TGTGCCAGCAGTACGGGACAGGGGGCGATTGGTGGCTACACCTTC CASSTGQGAIGGYTF - TRBJ1-2 TRBV28 TRBD1
TGTGCCAGCAGAAAGACAGGGGCCCCTGGCTACACCTTC CASRKTGAPGYTF - TRBJ1-2 TRBV12-3/TRBV12-4 TRBD1